This TCR beta chain was obtained from a study of blood T cell repertoires in COVID-19. About the research overall: From the United States, Italy and Spain came samples of acute and convalescent COVID-19. The cDNA or gDNA used as material had been derived from T cells, B-cell-depleted T cells, or PBMCs.

Original handling: The assay estimated nucleated cells by amplifying reference gene primers. Generated by immunoSEQ multiplex PCR, the TCRdb table keeps only in-frame clones and is missing some. V and J calls and clone size follow that table, whereas D and trimming were derived from the DNA. Of approximately 200,000 clones detected, 85% to 90% appear once; the ten largest clones hold around 2.8%. Germline V gives CDR1 SGHRS, CDR2 YFSETQ. The CDR3 contains 16 residues. Trimming stripped 0 bases from V and 4 bases from J, with 14 bases between. This chain links TRBV5-1 with TRBJ2-1; maybe TRBD1 (5 bases). This receptor was taken from a woman in her fifties or sixties with acute or convalescent COVID-19. Specimen: peripheral blood. The CDR3 sequence is CASSLEGRAGYNEQFF. For the CDR3, the DNA is TGCGCCAGCAGCTTGGAAGGCAGGGCCGGGTACAATGAGCAGTTCTTC.